Sequencing of this T cell receptor (beta chain) was carried out in a study of CD8 T cells in Susac syndrome. V lost 1 base and J lost 0, with 19 bases in between. The CDR3 length is 19 residues. The V gene's germline CDR1 is MDHEN and CDR2 SYDVKM. Random hexamers were used to reverse transcribe an amount of roughly 0.45 to 1 ug RNA. TCRdb re-called the immunoSEQ multiplex PCR reads through MiXCR, storing one row per CDR3 protein. The profile shows 95,000 to 150,000 distinct CDR3 sequences, nearly 96% of them singletons. In this sample, this clonotype turned up once. V usage is TRBV28 and J usage is TRBJ2-4; D may be TRBD1 or TRBD2 (5 bases each). The origin of this receptor is a human donor with Susac syndrome. The material sequenced was CD4+ T cells from PBMCs. The CDR3 coding sequence is TGTGCCAGCAGTTTATTCGGCGCGAGGGACGGATTAGCCAAAAACATTCAGTACTTC. It yields the protein CASSLFGARDGLAKNIQYF.